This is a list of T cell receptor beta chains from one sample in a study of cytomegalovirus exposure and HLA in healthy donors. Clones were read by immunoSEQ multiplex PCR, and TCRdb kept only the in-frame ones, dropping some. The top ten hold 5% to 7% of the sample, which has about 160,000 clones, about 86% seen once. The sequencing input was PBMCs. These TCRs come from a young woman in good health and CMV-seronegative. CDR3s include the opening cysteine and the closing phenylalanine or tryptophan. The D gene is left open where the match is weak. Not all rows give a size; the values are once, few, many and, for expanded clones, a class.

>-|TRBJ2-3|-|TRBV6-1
CASSAPDTQYF
TGTGCCAGCAGTGCCCCAGATACGCAGTATTTT
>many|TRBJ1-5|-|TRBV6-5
CASKLAVDSNQPQHF
TGTGCCAGCAAGCTCGCGGTCGATAGCAATCAGCCCCAGCATTTT
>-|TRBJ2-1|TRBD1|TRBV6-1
CASNRDRVLLVQFF
TGTGCCAGCAACCGGGACAGGGTCCTCTTAGTGCAGTTCTTC
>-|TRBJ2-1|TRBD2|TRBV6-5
CASSYSGEGLDEQFF
TGTGCCAGCAGTTACTCAGGGGAGGGCCTCGATGAGCAGTTCTTC
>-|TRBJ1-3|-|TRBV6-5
CASTRGTFGNTIYF
TGTGCCAGCACCCGAGGGACTTTTGGAAACACCATATATTTT
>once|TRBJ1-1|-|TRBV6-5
CASSLSSWTEAFF
TGTGCCAGCAGCCTTTCTTCATGGACTGAAGCTTTCTTT
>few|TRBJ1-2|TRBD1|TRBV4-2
CASRDSGGHGYTF
TGTGCCAGCAGGGACTCAGGGGGTCATGGCTACACCTTC
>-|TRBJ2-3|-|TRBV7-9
CASSAEGGSPADTQYF
TGTGCCAGCAGCGCGGAGGGGGGAAGCCCCGCAGATACGCAGTATTTT
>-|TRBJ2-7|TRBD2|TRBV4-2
CASSQTSGGSYEQYF
TGTGCCAGCAGCCAGACTAGCGGGGGATCCTACGAGCAGTACTTC
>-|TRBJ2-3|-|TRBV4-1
CASRPGQGTDTQYF
TGCGCCAGCAGGCCAGGGCAGGGGACAGATACGCAGTATTTT
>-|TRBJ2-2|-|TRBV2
CASSEVTDGELFF
TGTGCCAGCAGTGAAGTAACAGACGGGGAGCTGTTTTTT
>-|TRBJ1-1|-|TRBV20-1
CSAGTGFWTFF
TGCAGTGCTGGTACAGGGTTTTGGACTTTCTTT
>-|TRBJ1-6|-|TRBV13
CASSWGGSSYNSPLHF
TGTGCCAGCAGCTGGGGGGGAAGCTCCTATAATTCACCCCTCCACTTT
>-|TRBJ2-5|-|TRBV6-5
CASSYGGETQYF
TGTGCCAGCAGTTATGGGGGGGAGACCCAGTACTTC
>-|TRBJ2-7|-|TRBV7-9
CASSLADSREQYF
TGTGCCAGCAGCTTAGCGGACTCTCGCGAGCAGTACTTC
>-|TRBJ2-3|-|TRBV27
CASSLGDLDTQYF
TGTGCCAGCAGTTTAGGGGACTTAGATACGCAGTATTTT
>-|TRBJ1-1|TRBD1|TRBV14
CASSHSGGGTEAFF
TGTGCCAGCAGCCATTCAGGGGGCGGCACTGAAGCTTTCTTT
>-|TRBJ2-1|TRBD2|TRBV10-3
CAISSRTSDSYNEQFF
TGTGCCATCAGTTCCAGGACTAGCGATTCCTACAATGAGCAGTTCTTC
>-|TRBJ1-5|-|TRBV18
CASSRAGDNQPQHF
TGTGCCAGCTCACGGGCCGGAGACAATCAGCCCCAGCATTTT
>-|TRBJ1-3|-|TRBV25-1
CASSEAGSGNTIYF
TGTGCCAGCAGTGAGGCAGGGAGTGGAAACACCATATATTTT
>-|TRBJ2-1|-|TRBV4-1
CASSQDRGSQGEQFF
TGCGCCAGCAGCCAAGATCGTGGGTCCCAGGGGGAGCAGTTCTTC
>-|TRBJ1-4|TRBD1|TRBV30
CAFHRGGAEKLFF
TGTGCCTTCCACAGGGGGGGGGCCGAAAAACTGTTTTTT
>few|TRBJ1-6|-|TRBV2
CASSEGGRSPLHF
TGTGCCAGCAGTGAAGGGGGGAGGTCACCCCTCCACTTT
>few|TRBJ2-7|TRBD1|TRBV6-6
CASSYSPDRGSYEQYF
TGTGCCAGCAGTTACTCCCCGGACAGGGGCTCCTACGAGCAGTACTTC
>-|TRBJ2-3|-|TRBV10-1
CASGKGFKHTDTQYF
TGCGCCAGCGGAAAGGGTTTCAAACACACAGATACGCAGTATTTT
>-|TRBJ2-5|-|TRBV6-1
CASSELYSAQYF
TGTGCCAGCAGTGAATTGTATTCGGCCCAGTACTTC
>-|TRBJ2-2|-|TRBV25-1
CASSERGRGDTGELFF
TGTGCCAGCAGTGAACGGGGGCGGGGTGACACCGGGGAGCTGTTTTTT
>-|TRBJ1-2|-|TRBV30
CAWSVLQGRPNYGYTF
TGTGCCTGGAGTGTACTACAGGGACGACCTAACTATGGCTACACCTTC
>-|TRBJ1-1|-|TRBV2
CASRDFEAFF
TGTGCCAGCAGAGATTTTGAAGCTTTCTTT
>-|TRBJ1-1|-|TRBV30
CAWSGGNTEAFF
TGTGCCTGGAGTGGGGGTAACACTGAAGCTTTCTTT
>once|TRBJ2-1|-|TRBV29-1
CSVEVKADEQFF
TGCAGCGTTGAAGTAAAGGCGGATGAGCAGTTCTTC
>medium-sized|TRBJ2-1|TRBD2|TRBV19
CASRGREEWNEQFF
TGTGCCAGTCGAGGGCGGGAGGAGTGGAATGAGCAGTTCTTC
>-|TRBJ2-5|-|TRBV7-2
CASSSNGAHRSQETQYF
TGTGCCAGCAGCTCAAACGGGGCACATAGGAGCCAAGAGACCCAGTACTTC
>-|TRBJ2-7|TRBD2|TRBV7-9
CASSLLAGGPTTEQYF
TGTGCCAGCAGCTTACTAGCGGGAGGTCCTACTACCGAGCAGTACTTC
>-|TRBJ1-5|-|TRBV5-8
CASSLSGAHSLPQHF
TGTGCCAGCAGCTTGTCCGGGGCCCACTCGCTGCCCCAGCATTTT
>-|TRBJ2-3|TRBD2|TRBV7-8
CASSRERGENTDTQYF
TGTGCCAGCAGCAGAGAGCGGGGAGAGAACACAGATACGCAGTATTTT
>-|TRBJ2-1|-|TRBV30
CAWGVIENEQFF
TGTGCCTGGGGGGTCATAGAAAATGAGCAGTTCTTC
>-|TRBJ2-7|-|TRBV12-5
CASGLIRDEQYF
TGTGCTAGTGGACTAATTAGGGACGAGCAGTACTTC
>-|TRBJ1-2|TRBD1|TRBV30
CAWSVGQGASYGYTF
TGTGCCTGGAGTGTCGGACAGGGGGCATCCTATGGCTACACCTTC
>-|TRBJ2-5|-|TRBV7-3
CASSLRSDAPKQETQYF
TGTGCCAGCAGCTTAAGATCAGACGCGCCGAAGCAAGAGACCCAGTACTTC
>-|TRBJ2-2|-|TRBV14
CASSQSQNTGELFF
TGTGCCAGCAGCCAATCGCAGAACACCGGGGAGCTGTTTTTT